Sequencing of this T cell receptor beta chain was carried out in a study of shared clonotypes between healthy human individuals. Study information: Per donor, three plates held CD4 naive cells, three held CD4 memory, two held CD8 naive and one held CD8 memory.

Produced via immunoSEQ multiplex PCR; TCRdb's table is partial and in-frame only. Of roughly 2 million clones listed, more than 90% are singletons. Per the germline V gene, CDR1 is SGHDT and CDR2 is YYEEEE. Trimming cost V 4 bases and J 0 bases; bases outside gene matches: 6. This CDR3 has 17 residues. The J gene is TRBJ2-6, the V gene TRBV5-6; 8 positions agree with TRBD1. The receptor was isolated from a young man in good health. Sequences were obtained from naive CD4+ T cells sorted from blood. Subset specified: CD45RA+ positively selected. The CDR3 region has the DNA TGTGCCAGCAGCGGGACAGGAATTAACTCTGGGGCCAACGTCCTGACTTTC. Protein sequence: CASSGTGINSGANVLTF. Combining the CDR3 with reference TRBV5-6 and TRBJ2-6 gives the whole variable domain DAGVTQSPTHLIKTRGQQVTLRCSPKSGHDTVSWYQQALGQGPQFIFQYYEEEERQRGNFPDRFSGHQFPNYSSELNVNALLLGDSALYLCASSGTGINSGANVLTFGAGSRLTVL.